Presented here are 20 T cell receptor beta chains from one specimen sequenced in a study of CD8 T cells in ankylosing spondylitis. TCRdb recomputed calls from the 5' RACE reads with MiXCR, one row per CDR3 protein. The sample lists around 250,000 distinct CDR3 sequences, around 11% occurring once. The sequencing input was blood, either unsorted or a sorted T cell fraction (not recorded which). Receptors were obtained from a male donor with ankylosing spondylitis or in good health (not recorded which).

In this sample, this clonotype turned up a few times. This chain links TRBV5-6 with TRBJ2-7; D is perhaps TRBD1 or TRBD2 (7 bases each). V was shortened by 2 bases and J by 9 bases, with 18 bases between the two germline ends. The CDR3 runs to 14 residues. Germline V gene lookup returns CDR1 SGHDT and CDR2 YYEEEE. CDR3 residues: CASSFQDRTGGQYF. CDR3 sequence (DNA): TGTGCCAGCAGCTTTCAGGACAGGACGGGAGGGCAGTACTTC.

This clonotype appeared once. At one of its ends the junction is not consistent with the germline gene, which may arise from a read error. The chain recombines TRBV27 with TRBJ2-1; tentatively, D is TRBD1 (7 bases). Looked up from germline, CDR1 is MNHEY and CDR2 is SMNVEV (reference sequence). The CDR3 sequence is 14 residues long. CDR3 sequence reads: CAGSFGGQLNEQFF. CDR3 DNA: TGTGCCGGCAGTTTCGGGGGACAGTTGAATGAGCAGTTCTTC.

The count of this clonotype is one. This sequence joins TRBV28 and TRBJ1-5; a weak D match, TRBD1 (5 bases). There are 17 residues in the CDR3. Between the trimmed V and J ends, which lost 5 bases and 1 base, there was a span of 18 bases. Germline loops: CDR1 MDHEN, CDR2 SYDVKM. The CDR3 DNA reads as TGTGCCAGCAGTCGGAGGGGCTACGAGGAAAGCAATCAGCCCCAGCATTTT. Protein product: CASSRRGYEESNQPQHF.

This clonotype was seen many times. The chain recombines TRBV6-5 with TRBJ2-1, with 7 bases identical to TRBD1. Germline V lookup: CDR1 MNHEY, CDR2 SVGAGI. CDR3 length: 15 amino acids. V shed 4 bases and J 2 bases; nucleotides not matched to a gene: 5. CDR3 bases: TGTGCCAGCAGTTTCGACAGGGACCCCTACAATGAGCAGTTCTTC. Protein: CASSFDRDPYNEQFF.

This clonotype was counted at least ten times. The rearrangement joins TRBV12-3 or TRBV12-4 to TRBJ2-2; the D gene is possibly TRBD1 (7 bases). Trimming stripped 11 bases from V and 6 bases from J, with 16 bases between. This CDR3 is built from 13 residues. Written as DNA, the CDR3 is TGTGCCCACAGGGGCAGGGGGGCCGGGGAGCTGTTTTTT. This encodes CAHRGRGAGELFF.

This sequence joins TRBV18 and TRBJ2-1, with D possibly TRBD2 on 5 matching bases. The CDR3 sequence is 13 residues long. The V end lost 2 bases, the J end lost 8 bases, and 10 bases lay between the germline ends. Germline V lookup: CDR1 KGHSH, CDR2 LQKENI. CDR3 coding DNA: TGTGCCAGCTCACCAGGAGGTATGGATGAGCAGTTCTTC. Protein: CASSPGGMDEQFF.

This clonotype was observed many times. The chain recombines TRBV5-1 with TRBJ2-7; 8 bases fit TRBD1. Trimming took 4 bases from V and 5 from J; bases not matched to a gene: 14. Per germline, CDR1 SGHRS and CDR2 YFSETQ. CDR3 size: 16 residues. For the CDR3, the DNA is TGCGCCAGCAGCCTGACAACTCAGGGGGCGTACGACGAGCAGTACTTC. Its translation is CASSLTTQGAYDEQYF.

There are a few counts of this clonotype. DNA for the CDR3: TGTGCCAGCAGCTTAATAATGGGGTCCTCCTACGAGCAGTACTTC. This encodes CASSLIMGSSYEQYF. The J gene is TRBJ2-7, the V gene TRBV7-9, with D uncertain. Germline loops: CDR1 SEHNR, CDR2 FQNEAQ (reference sequence). V was clipped by 2 bases and J by 0 bases, with 11 bases between them. The CDR3 spans 15 residues. The variable domain in full, completed from reference TRBV7-9 and TRBJ2-7, reads DTGVSQNPRHKITKRGQNVTFRCDPISEHNRLYWYRQTLGQGPEFLTYFQNEAQLEKSRLLSDRFSAERPKGSFSTLEIQRTEQGDSAMYLCASSLIMGSSYEQYFGPGTRLTVT.

This clonotype was detected ten times or more. J is TRBJ1-3 and V is TRBV5-6; D not resolved. The germline gives CDR1 SGHDT, CDR2 YYEEEE. The CDR3 is 17 residues long. V lost 1 base and J 3 bases, leaving 17 bases between the germline ends. Written as DNA, the CDR3 is TGTGCCAGCAGCTTGATATTTGGGGTCGGCATTGGAAACACCATATATTTT. This encodes CASSLIFGVGIGNTIYF.

This clonotype occurred many times. This chain joins TRBV12-3 or TRBV12-4 and TRBJ1-1, with D maybe TRBD1 (5 bases). Trimming shortened V by 5 bases and J by 6 bases, and 13 bases separated the two germline ends. This CDR3 region has 13 residues. The CDR3 is CASSVGPGAEAFF. The CDR3 bases are TGTGCCAGCAGTGTTGGACCGGGGGCTGAAGCTTTCTTT.

This clonotype was seen a few times. The chain recombines TRBV5-4 with TRBJ2-3; 16 bases fit TRBD2. The length of the CDR3 is 17 residues. The J segment lost 5 bases and the V segment lost 3 bases, leaving 6 bases of the junction unmatched. Germline lookup yields CDR1 SGHNT and CDR2 YYREEE (reference sequence). The CDR3 nucleotides are TGTGCCAGCAGCTGGGGACTAGCGGGGGGGCCTCAAGATACGCAGTATTTT. This codes for CASSWGLAGGPQDTQYF.

The table lists this clonotype with many counts. The V gene is TRBV11-2, the J gene TRBJ2-7, with TRBD2 matching over 8 bases. Germline V gene lookup returns CDR1 SGHAT and CDR2 FQNNGV. V dropped 5 bases and J dropped 9; count of bases not matched to a gene: 9. CDR3 length: 13 residues. The CDR3 sequence: CASSHTLADRQYF. The CDR3 bases are TGTGCCAGCAGCCACACACTAGCGGACCGGCAGTACTTC.

V and J are TRBV29-1 and TRBJ2-3; tentatively, D is TRBD2 (6 bases). Germline loops: CDR1 SQVTM, CDR2 ANQGSEA. CDR3 length: 12 residues. The V and J ends lost 3 bases and 6 bases respectively, with 10 bases between them. The CDR3 spells CSVENGGDTQYF. The CDR3 nucleotides are TGCAGCGTTGAGAATGGGGGGGATACGCAGTATTTT.

The chain joins TRBV12-3 or TRBV12-4 to TRBJ2-3; TRBD2 is a possible D gene (6 bases). Trimming took 5 bases from V and 4 from J, leaving 13 bases between them. The CDR3 has 14 amino acids. As DNA, the CDR3 is TGTGCCAGCAGTCGGATCCGCGGGGCAGATACGCAGTATTTT. Its protein is CASSRIRGADTQYF.

This clonotype was counted at least ten times. V and J are TRBV29-1 and TRBJ1-2, with D possibly TRBD1 on 6 matching bases. The CDR3 contains 15 residues. V was cut by 0 bases and J by 4 bases, with 15 bases left in between. The germline V gene has CDR1 SQVTM and CDR2 ANQGSEA. CDR3 DNA: TGCAGCGTTGAAGATCCTCGGACAGTAGTCTATGGCTACACCTTC. It encodes CSVEDPRTVVYGYTF.

This sequence joins TRBV20-1 and TRBJ2-3, with D perhaps TRBD2 (6 bases). The germline V gene encodes CDR1 DFQATT and CDR2 SNEGSKA (reference sequence). This CDR3 region has 14 residues. Trimming took 4 bases from V and 5 from J, leaving 16 bases between them. The CDR3 DNA sequence: TGCAGTGCTACGGTCCCGCGGGACGGAGATACGCAGTATTTT. Its protein product is CSATVPRDGDTQYF.

The table lists this clonotype with many counts. This chain uses TRBV20-1 with TRBJ1-2; 12 bases are shared with TRBD1. J was trimmed by 7 bases and V by 0 bases; bases with no gene match: 6. This CDR3 has 15 amino acids. The germline V gene encodes CDR1 DFQATT and CDR2 SNEGSKA (reference sequence). The CDR3 coding sequence is TGCAGTGCTAGAGAAGCCGGGACAGGGGGCTCTGGCTACACCTTC. It is translated as CSAREAGTGGSGYTF.

This clonotype was counted ten times or more. The J gene is TRBJ2-5, the V gene TRBV12-3 or TRBV12-4; possible D gene TRBD2, 7 bases. This CDR3 is built from 15 residues. V lost 5 bases and J 5 bases, leaving 18 bases between the germline ends. In DNA, the CDR3 is TGTGCCAGCAGTACGACGGGGGGCCGGGGGGAGACCCAGTACTTC. Protein product: CASSTTGGRGETQYF.

This clonotype was seen ten or more times. The rearrangement uses TRBV7-8 and TRBJ2-7, with 7 nucleotides matching TRBD2. CDR3 length: 16 amino acids. Per germline, CDR1 SGHVS and CDR2 FQNEAQ. V trimming: 3 bases; J trimming: 2 bases; junction bases outside the gene matches: 10. The CDR3 DNA reads as TGTGCCAGCAGCTTTAGACGGCTAGCGGACACCTACGAGCAGTACTTC. Its translation: CASSFRRLADTYEQYF.

A few counts support this clonotype. The chain employs TRBV7-8 and TRBJ2-5; the D call may be TRBD1 or TRBD2 (5 bases each). This CDR3 contains 14 residues. Germline loops: CDR1 SGHVS, CDR2 FQNEAQ. The ends were cut back, 2 bases at V and 5 bases at J, with 12 bases in the middle. The CDR3 here is CASSLRGPGETQYF. In DNA form, the CDR3 reads TGTGCCAGCAGCTTAAGGGGACCGGGGGAGACCCAGTACTTC. Filled out from reference TRBV7-8 and TRBJ2-5, the complete variable domain reads GAGVSQSPRYKVAKRGQDVALRCDPISGHVSLFWYQQALGQGPEFLTYFQNEAQLDKSGLPSDRFFAERPEGSVSTLKIQRTQQEDSAVYLCASSLRGPGETQYFGPGTRLLVL.